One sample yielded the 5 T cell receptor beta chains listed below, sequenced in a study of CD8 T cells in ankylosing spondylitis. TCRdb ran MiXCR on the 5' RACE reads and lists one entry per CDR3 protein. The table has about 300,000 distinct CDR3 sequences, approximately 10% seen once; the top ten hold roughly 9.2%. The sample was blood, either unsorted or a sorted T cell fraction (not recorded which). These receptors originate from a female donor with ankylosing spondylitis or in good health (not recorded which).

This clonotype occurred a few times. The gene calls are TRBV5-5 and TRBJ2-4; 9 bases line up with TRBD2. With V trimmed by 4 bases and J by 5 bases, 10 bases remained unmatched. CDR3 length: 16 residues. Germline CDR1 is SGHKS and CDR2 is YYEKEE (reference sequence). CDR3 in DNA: TGTGCCAGCAGCCTCTTAGCGGGAGCCGGCCAAAACATTCAGTACTTC. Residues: CASSLLAGAGQNIQYF. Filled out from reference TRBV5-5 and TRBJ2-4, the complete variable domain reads DAGVTQSPTHLIKTRGQQVTLRCSPISGHKSVSWYQQVLGQGPQFIFQYYEKEERGRGNFPDRFSARQFPNYSSELNVNALLLGDSALYLCASSLLAGAGQNIQYFGAGTRLSVL.

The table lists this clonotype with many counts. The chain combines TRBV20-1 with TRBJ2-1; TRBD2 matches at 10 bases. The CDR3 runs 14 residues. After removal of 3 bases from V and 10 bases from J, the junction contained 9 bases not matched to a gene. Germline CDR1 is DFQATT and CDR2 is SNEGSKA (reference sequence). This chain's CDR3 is CSARGLAGVREQFF. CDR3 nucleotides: TGCAGTGCTAGGGGGCTAGCGGGAGTTAGGGAGCAGTTCTTC.

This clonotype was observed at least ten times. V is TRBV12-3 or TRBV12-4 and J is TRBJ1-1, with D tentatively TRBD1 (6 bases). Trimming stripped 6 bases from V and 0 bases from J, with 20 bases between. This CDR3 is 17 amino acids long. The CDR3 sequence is CASSPWTAKFMNTEAFF. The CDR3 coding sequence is TGTGCCAGCAGCCCCTGGACAGCAAAATTCATGAACACTGAAGCTTTCTTT.

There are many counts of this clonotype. This CDR3 reads CASSPDDRVYSNQPQHF. The CDR3 DNA reads as TGTGCCAGTAGTCCGGACGACAGGGTTTATAGCAATCAGCCCCAGCATTTT. J is TRBJ1-5 and V is TRBV19, with TRBD1 matching 7 bases. CDR3 length equals 17 residues. Germline CDR1 LNHDA, CDR2 SQIVND (reference sequence). The ends lost 5 bases at V and 0 bases at J; junction bases unmatched: 10.

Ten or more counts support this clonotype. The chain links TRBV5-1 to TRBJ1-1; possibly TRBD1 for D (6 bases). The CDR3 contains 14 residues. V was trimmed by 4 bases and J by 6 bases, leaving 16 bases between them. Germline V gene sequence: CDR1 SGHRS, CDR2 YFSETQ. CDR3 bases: TGCGCCAGCAGCAAATCAGGGGATAACGCTGAAGCTTTCTTT. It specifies CASSKSGDNAEAFF.